Below, 2 T cell receptor beta chains from the same sample are listed, as sequenced in a study of shared clonotypes between healthy human individuals. The repertoire was sequenced with immunoSEQ multiplex PCR; TCRdb's copy has only in-frame clones and lacks some. The sample shows more than 1 million clones, approximately 80% of them seen only once. Sequenced: memory CD4+ T cells from PBMCs. As for subset: CD45RA-negative fraction. The receptors originated from a young man in good health. Some clones in this sample may be carry-over from other donors' samples.

This chain links TRBV5-4 with TRBJ2-1; 10 nucleotides line up with TRBD2. Germline assignment: CDR1 SGHNT and CDR2 YYREEE (reference sequence). V dropped 4 bases and J dropped 5; count of bases not matched to a gene: 6. The CDR3 is made up of 15 amino acids. The CDR3 nucleotides read TGTGCCAGCAGCACCCTAGCGGGAGTTGACAATGAGCAGTTCTTC. It codes for CASSTLAGVDNEQFF.

This clone was counted a few times. The chain joins TRBV12-5 to TRBJ2-5; TRBD2 might be the D (6 bases). V was trimmed by 3 bases and J by 7 bases, leaving 24 bases between them. In germline, CDR1 is LGHNT, CDR2 FRNRAP. The length of the CDR3 is 17 residues. The CDR3 loop is CASGFSPPSARGGTQYF. For the CDR3, the DNA is TGTGCTAGTGGTTTCTCCCCCCCATCGGCCCGGGGAGGGACCCAGTACTTC.